The T cell receptor beta chain described here comes from a study of shared clonotypes between healthy human individuals. Study-wide results and limits: Non-shared clonotypes had lower generation probabilities than clonotypes shared by all four sorted-subset donors.

The assay was carried out at the deep level. Data came from immunoSEQ multiplex PCR; TCRdb stores just in-frame clones and leaves some out. The sample lists around 2.5 million clones; roughly 93% were seen once. Concerning this clone itself: The target antigen is unknown.

The CDR3 totals 14 residues. Losses at the gene ends were 6 bases for V and 6 bases for J; bases not matched to a gene: 8. From germline, CDR1 is MNHNS and CDR2 SASEGT. The receptor was isolated from a man between 18 and 35 years old in good health. Some clones in this sample may be carry-over from other donors' samples. Material: naive CD4+ T cells from PBMCs. Subset indicated: CD45RA+ positively selected. The genes are TRBV6-1 and TRBJ1-1, with TRBD1 matching 9 bases. CDR3 in amino acids: CASRWTGAKPEAFF. DNA for the CDR3: TGTGCCAGCAGATGGACAGGGGCTAAACCTGAAGCTTTCTTT.